The present TCR beta chain was sequenced within a study of CD8 T cells in ankylosing spondylitis. TCRdb redid the calling of the 5' RACE reads with MiXCR, one entry per CDR3 protein. The sample lists 200,000 to 250,000 distinct CDR3 sequences; about a quarter were seen once. Germline V gene lookup returns CDR1 SGHAT and CDR2 FQNNGV. The CDR3 totals 11 residues. V was pared by 4 bases and J by 7 bases, with 8 bases between. Sequencing was carried out using blood, either unsorted or a sorted T cell fraction (not recorded which). J is TRBJ2-7 and V is TRBV11-2, with a tentative D call TRBD2 (5 bases). This clonotype was obtained from a male donor with ankylosing spondylitis or in good health (not recorded which). The CDR3 nucleotides are TGTGCCAGCAGCTCATCGGGAGAGCAGTACTTC. Amino acid sequence: CASSSSGEQYF. The full variable domain, completed using reference TRBV11-2 and TRBJ2-7, is EAGVAQSPRYKIIEKRQSVAFWCNPISGHATLYWYQQILGQGPKLLIQFQNNGVVDDSQLPKDRFSAERLKGVDSTLKIQPAKLEDSAVYLCASSSSGEQYFGPGTRLTVT.